The 11 T cell receptor beta chains presented below share a single source sample, sequenced in a study of T cell repertoires in cytomegalovirus infection. Antigens for these TCRs are unknown. From the reads, TCRdb called clonotypes with MiXCR, one entry per CDR3 protein. Counted here are some 940,000 distinct CDR3 sequences, roughly 30% occurring once; the ten biggest clones make up over 12%. The sequencing used cultured CD8+ T cells from PBMCs, collected from culture after CMV antigen stimulation. Receptor source: a human donor in good health (CMV status not recorded). Some clones in this sample may be carry-over from other donors' samples.

This chain joins TRBV6-6 and TRBJ1-2, with 7 bases aligning to TRBD1. The V and J ends lost 4 bases and 4 bases, in that order; junction bases with no gene match: 9. This CDR3 has 15 residues. The germline V gene encodes CDR1 MNHNY and CDR2 SVGAGI (reference sequence). The CDR3: CASSSKGAVGYGYTF. The DNA of the CDR3 is TGTGCCAGCAGTTCCAAGGGGGCGGTTGGCTATGGCTACACCTTC.

The chain employs TRBV20-1 and TRBJ1-3, with D hard to call. The germline gives CDR1 DFQATT, CDR2 SNEGSKA (reference sequence). The V gene lost 1 base and the J gene lost 4 bases, with 5 bases spanning the gap. The CDR3 totals 12 residues. The CDR3 is CSARGAGNTIYF. For the CDR3, the DNA is TGCAGTGCTAGAGGGGCAGGAAACACCATATATTTT.

This clonotype appeared many times. This chain uses TRBV7-8 with TRBJ1-1, with TRBD1 matching over 11 bases. The CDR3 contains 14 residues. The V gene's germline CDR1 is SGHVS and CDR2 FQNEAQ. Trimming cost V 5 bases and J 3 bases; bases outside gene matches: 2. The CDR3 loop is CASSPGQGDTEAFF. The CDR3 nucleotides are TGTGCCAGCAGCCCGGGACAGGGGGACACTGAAGCTTTCTTT.

This clonotype was recorded a few times. This chain connects TRBV4-3 to TRBJ2-2; a weak D match, TRBD1 (5 bases). CDR1 and CDR2 (germline): LGHNA, YSLEER. This CDR3 is built from 13 residues. Trimming pared 4 bases from V and 5 bases from J, leaving 8 bases between. This CDR3 is CASSPTVTGELFF. CDR3 bases: TGCGCCAGCAGCCCGACAGTAACCGGGGAGCTGTTTTTT.

The sample holds a few counts of this clonotype. CDR3 protein: CASQRRQRIGSSRPTDSPLHF. CDR3 DNA sequence: TGTGCCAGCCAACGGAGACAGAGGATAGGCTCCTCCCGGCCCACGGATTCACCCCTCCACTTT. The chain carries TRBV5-5 and TRBJ1-6, with D possibly matching TRBD1 (5 bases). The CDR3 consists of 21 residues. Per germline, CDR1 SGHKS and CDR2 YYEKEE (reference sequence). V was pared by 7 bases and J by 8 bases, with 37 bases between.

J is TRBJ2-1 and V is TRBV6-5; D unresolved. The germline gives CDR1 MNHEY, CDR2 SVGAGI. Trimming took off 0 bases at V and 1 base at J, with 10 bases between the two ends. This CDR3 comprises 16 residues. CDR3 amino acids: CASSYSRYLSYNEQFF. DNA for the CDR3: TGTGCCAGCAGTTACTCGCGGTACTTATCCTACAATGAGCAGTTCTTC.

V is TRBV18 and J is TRBJ1-2, with D hard to call. With 3 bases removed from V and 5 bases from J, the gap between germline ends came to 22 bases. This CDR3 has 17 residues. The V gene's germline CDR1 is KGHSH and CDR2 LQKENI. This chain's CDR3 is CASSPSVSLKGVYGYTF. In DNA, the CDR3 is TGTGCCAGCTCACCTTCGGTGAGTCTCAAAGGAGTTTATGGCTACACCTTC.

V gene TRBV7-9 combines with J gene TRBJ2-7; 10 positions match TRBD1. CDR3 length equals 14 residues. V lost 6 bases and J lost 3; bases outside the gene matches: 5. Germline CDR1 reads SEHNR; CDR2 reads FQNEAQ (reference sequence). CDR3 DNA: TGTGCCAGCAGTCCGACAGGGGGCGACTACGAGCAGTACTTC. As protein: CASSPTGGDYEQYF.

This chain links TRBV6-1 with TRBJ2-2; TRBD2 might be the D (5 bases). Germline lookup yields CDR1 MNHNS and CDR2 SASEGT. This CDR3 is built from 19 residues. V was pared by 6 bases and J by 1 base, with 24 bases between. DNA for the CDR3: TGTGCCAGCAGCCCTTTGGAGGTTCATCGGGATTTGAACACCGGGGAGCTGTTTTTT. Amino acids: CASSPLEVHRDLNTGELFF.

In the case of this clonotype: Mismatch with germline at one junction end may stem from a read error. The rearrangement links TRBV7-6 to TRBJ2-5; the D gene is possibly TRBD1 (5 bases). CDR3 length: 13 amino acids. In germline, CDR1 is SGHVS, CDR2 FNYEAQ. CDR3 sequence reads: CASSADKGETQYF. In DNA, the CDR3 is TGTGCTAGCAGCGCCGACAAGGGGGAGACCCAGTACTTC.

This clonotype appeared many times. This chain links TRBV7-9 with TRBJ2-1; no firm D call. The CDR3 runs to 15 residues. In germline, CDR1 is SEHNR, CDR2 FQNEAQ (reference sequence). Trimming shortened V by 5 bases and J by 3 bases, and 14 bases separated the two germline ends. The CDR3 bases are TGTGCCAGCAGCCAAACTACCGCCCGCTACAATGAGCAGTTCTTC. Its protein product is CASSQTTARYNEQFF.